Listed here are 6 T cell receptor beta chains from one sample, sequenced in a study of radiation and T cells in renal cell carcinoma. Sequenced by immunoSEQ multiplex PCR; TCRdb stores in-frame clones only, minus some. The sample contains 90,000 to 100,000 clones, 75% to 90% of which appear only once. Noted time point: baseline pretreatment blood. The treatment here: 15 Gy SBRT to primary tumor, nephrectomy 4 weeks later. Source: blood, taken from a patient whose treatment included radiotherapy and nephrectomy. These TCRs come from a man aged 50-59 years with renal cell carcinoma.

The DNA of the CDR3 is TGTGCCAGCTCATGGAGTTTTCAGAGCGAGCAGTACTTC. Protein product: CASSWSFQSEQYF. This chain links TRBV18 with TRBJ2-7; unclear D gene. The V end lost 5 bases, the J end lost 6 bases, and 14 bases lay between the germline ends. The CDR3 has 13 residues. Germline V gives CDR1 KGHSH, CDR2 LQKENI.

The chain recombines TRBV5-3 with TRBJ2-2, with TRBD2 identical over 8 bases. TRBV5-3 qualifies as an ORF whose function is uncertain. The CDR3 is 16 amino acids. V gave up 2 bases and J gave up 5 bases; unmatched junction bases: 8. The CDR3 nucleotides read TGTGCCAGAAGCTTCCCGTGGGCGGGAGGTACCGGGGAGCTGTTTTTT. This sequence encodes CARSFPWAGGTGELFF.

J is TRBJ2-7 and V is TRBV7-2; D is undetermined. Germline CDR1 SGHTA, CDR2 FQGNSA. This CDR3 is 14 amino acids long. V lost 3 bases, J lost 5 bases, and 14 bases lay in between. The CDR3 reads CASSFQGPRDEQYF. The CDR3 nucleotides are TGTGCCAGCAGCTTTCAAGGGCCCCGGGACGAGCAGTACTTC.

The gene calls are TRBV19 and TRBJ2-2; 8 bases are shared with TRBD1. Germline V gives CDR1 LNHDA, CDR2 SQIVND (reference sequence). The CDR3 has 13 residues. Germline trimming cut 5 bases from V and 6 bases from J; bases unmatched to any gene: 2. The CDR3 loop reads CASSPGGPGELFF. CDR3 bases: TGTGCCAGTAGTCCAGGGGGCCCCGGGGAGCTGTTTTTT. The full variable domain, rest sourced from reference TRBV19 and TRBJ2-2, is DGGITQSPKYLFRKEGQNVTLSCEQNLNHDAMYWYRQDPGQGLRLIYYSQIVNDFQKGDIAEGYSVSREKKESFPLTVTSAQKNPTAFYLCASSPGGPGELFFGEGSRLTVL.

The genes are TRBV30 and TRBJ2-7; weak D call: TRBD2 (5 bases). The germline V and J ends were trimmed by 3 bases and 1 base, with 13 bases remaining between them. Germline V gene sequence: CDR1 GTSNPN, CDR2 SVGIG (reference sequence). This CDR3 has 14 amino acids. DNA for the CDR3: TGTGCCTGGAGAGACAAAGCGGTATCCTACGAGCAGTACTTC. Translation gives CAWRDKAVSYEQYF.

The chain joins TRBV9 to TRBJ2-1; possible D gene TRBD1, 5 bases. CDR1 SGDLS and CDR2 YYNGEE come from the germline V gene. This CDR3 is built from 17 residues. V shed 5 bases and J shed 0 bases, with 18 bases lying between them. The CDR3 here is CASSMAPRGSSYNEQFF. CDR3 in DNA: TGTGCCAGCAGTATGGCGCCAAGGGGCAGCTCCTACAATGAGCAGTTCTTC.